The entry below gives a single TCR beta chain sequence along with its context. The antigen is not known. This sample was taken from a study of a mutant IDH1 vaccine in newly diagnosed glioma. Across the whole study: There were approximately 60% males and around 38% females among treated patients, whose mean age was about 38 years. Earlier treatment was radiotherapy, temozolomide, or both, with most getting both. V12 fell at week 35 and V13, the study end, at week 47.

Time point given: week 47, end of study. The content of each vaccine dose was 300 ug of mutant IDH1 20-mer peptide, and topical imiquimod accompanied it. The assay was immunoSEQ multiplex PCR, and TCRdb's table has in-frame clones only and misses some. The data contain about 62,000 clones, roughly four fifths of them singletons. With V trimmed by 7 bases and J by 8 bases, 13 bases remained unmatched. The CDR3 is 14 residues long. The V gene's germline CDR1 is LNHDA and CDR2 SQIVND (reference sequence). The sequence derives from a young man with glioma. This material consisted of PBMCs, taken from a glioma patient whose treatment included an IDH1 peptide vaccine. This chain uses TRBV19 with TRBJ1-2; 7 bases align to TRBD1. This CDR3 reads CASTSGRGLRGYTF. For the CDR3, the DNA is TGTGCCAGTACCAGCGGGAGGGGGCTGCGAGGCTACACCTTC. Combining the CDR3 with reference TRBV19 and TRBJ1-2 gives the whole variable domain DGGITQSPKYLFRKEGQNVTLSCEQNLNHDAMYWYRQDPGQGLRLIYYSQIVNDFQKGDIAEGYSVSREKKESFPLTVTSAQKNPTAFYLCASTSGRGLRGYTFGSGTRLTVV.